This record looks at one T cell receptor (beta chain) sequence and its context. Some clones are missing from TCRdb's copy, which holds only in-frame ones; the method was immunoSEQ multiplex PCR. The sample yields roughly 40,000 clones, 91% seen once. The CDR3 runs to 15 residues. The germline V gene encodes CDR1 SGDLS and CDR2 YYNGEE. Trimming cost V 0 bases and J 5 bases, with 13 bases left between them. The data are from a study of T cell changes during pregnancy in multiple sclerosis. The sequences come from CD4+ T cells from peripheral blood mononuclear cells, collected in the second trimester of pregnancy. The clonotype comes from a female donor in good health, enrolled as a control in a pregnancy study. The chain recombines TRBV9 with TRBJ2-3; D is possibly TRBD2 (6 bases). The DNA for the CDR3 is TGTGCCAGCAGCGTAGCAGCGGGTTTACTAGATACGCAGTATTTT. Translation gives CASSVAAGLLDTQYF.